This TCR beta chain originates from a study of CD8 T cell repertoires and HIV-1 epitope variants. At the level of the study: Enriched T cells were co-cultured with equal autologous T cell-negative cells. IL-2, IL-7 and IL-15 were added on days 3 and 7 of roughly eleven-day cultures.

The data were produced by immunoSEQ multiplex PCR, yet TCRdb's version contains in-frame clones alone and is incomplete. The sample contains tens of thousands of clones, 60% to 80% of which appear only once. Trimming took 3 bases from V and 2 from J, leaving 13 bases between them. Germline V gene sequence: CDR1 SGHRS, CDR2 YFSETQ. This CDR3 is 15 amino acids long. This chain joins TRBV5-1 and TRBJ2-3; perhaps TRBD1 as D (5 bases). This clonotype was obtained from a male donor with HIV. The sequenced material came from uncultured baseline CD8+ T cells from peripheral blood mononuclear cells (PBMCs). The CDR3 loop reads CASSSDSSTTDTQYF. CDR3 nucleotides: TGCGCCAGCAGCTCTGACAGCTCTACCACAGATACGCAGTATTTT. Full variable domain (remainder filled in from reference TRBV5-1 and TRBJ2-3): KAGVTQTPRYLIKTRGQQVTLSCSPISGHRSVSWYQQTPGQGLQFLFEYFSETQRNKGNFPGRFSGRQFSNSRSEMNVSTLELGDSALYLCASSSDSSTTDTQYFGPGTRLTVL.